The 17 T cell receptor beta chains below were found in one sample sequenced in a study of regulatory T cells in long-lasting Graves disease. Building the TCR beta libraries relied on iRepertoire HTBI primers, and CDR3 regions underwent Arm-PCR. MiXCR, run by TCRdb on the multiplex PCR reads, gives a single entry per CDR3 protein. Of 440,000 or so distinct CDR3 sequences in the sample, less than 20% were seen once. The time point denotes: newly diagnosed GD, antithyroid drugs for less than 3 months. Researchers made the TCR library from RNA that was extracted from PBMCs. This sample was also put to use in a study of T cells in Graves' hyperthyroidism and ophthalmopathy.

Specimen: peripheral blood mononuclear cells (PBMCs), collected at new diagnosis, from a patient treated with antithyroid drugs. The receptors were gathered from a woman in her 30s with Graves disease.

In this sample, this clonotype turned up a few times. The CDR3 here is CASTPTSGATGELFF. CDR3 in DNA: TGTGCCAGCACCCCGACTAGCGGGGCCACCGGGGAGCTGTTTTTT. V is TRBV6-1 and J is TRBJ2-2, with 11 bases aligning to TRBD2. The CDR3 runs to 15 residues. The germline gives CDR1 MNHNS, CDR2 SASEGT. The ends lost 7 bases at V and 4 bases at J; junction bases unmatched: 5.

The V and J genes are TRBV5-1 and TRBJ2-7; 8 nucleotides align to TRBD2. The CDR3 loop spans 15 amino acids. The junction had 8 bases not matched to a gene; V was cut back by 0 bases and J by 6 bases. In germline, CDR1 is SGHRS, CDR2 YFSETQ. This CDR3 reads CASSLGREGLGEQYF. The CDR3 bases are TGCGCCAGCAGCTTGGGACGGGAGGGCCTTGGCGAGCAGTACTTC.

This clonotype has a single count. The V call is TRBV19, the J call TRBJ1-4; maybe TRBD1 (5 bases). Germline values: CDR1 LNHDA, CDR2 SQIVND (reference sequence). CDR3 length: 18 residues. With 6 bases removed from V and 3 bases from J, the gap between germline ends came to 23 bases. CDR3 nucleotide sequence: TGTGCCAGTAGCTCTGGGTTCCAGCTCCAAGGGGCTAATGAAAAACTGTTTTTT. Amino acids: CASSSGFQLQGANEKLFF.

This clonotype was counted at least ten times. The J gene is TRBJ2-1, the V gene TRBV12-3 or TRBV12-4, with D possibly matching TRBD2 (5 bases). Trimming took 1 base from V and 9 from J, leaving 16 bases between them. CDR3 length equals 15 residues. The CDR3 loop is CASSLGLGGGVEQFF. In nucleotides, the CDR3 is TGTGCCAGCAGTTTAGGGCTAGGAGGTGGGGTTGAGCAGTTCTTC.

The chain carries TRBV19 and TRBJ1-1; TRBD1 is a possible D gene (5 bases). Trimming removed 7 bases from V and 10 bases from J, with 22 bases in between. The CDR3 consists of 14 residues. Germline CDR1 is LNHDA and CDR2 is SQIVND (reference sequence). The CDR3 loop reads CASNPGQGRPSAFF. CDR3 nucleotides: TGTGCCAGTAATCCGGGGCAGGGACGACCTTCAGCTTTCTTT.

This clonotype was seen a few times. CDR3 region: CASSLLRTRGNIQYF. The CDR3 nucleotides are TGTGCCAGCAGTTTACTCCGGACAAGGGGCAACATTCAGTACTTC. The chain links TRBV28 to TRBJ2-4, with D tentatively TRBD1 (5 bases). Germline loops: CDR1 MDHEN, CDR2 SYDVKM. The CDR3 extends over 15 amino acids. The V end lost 2 bases, the J end lost 7 bases, and 15 bases lay between the germline ends.

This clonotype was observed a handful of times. The CDR3 DNA sequence: TGTGCCAGTAGTCCGCGGAGGGGCGGGGGCTACGAGCAGTACTTC. It yields the protein CASSPRRGGGYEQYF. The chain employs TRBV19 and TRBJ2-7; 7 bases are shared with TRBD2. The ends lost 5 bases at V and 3 bases at J; junction bases unmatched: 10. The germline gives CDR1 LNHDA, CDR2 SQIVND (reference sequence). This CDR3 has 15 amino acids.

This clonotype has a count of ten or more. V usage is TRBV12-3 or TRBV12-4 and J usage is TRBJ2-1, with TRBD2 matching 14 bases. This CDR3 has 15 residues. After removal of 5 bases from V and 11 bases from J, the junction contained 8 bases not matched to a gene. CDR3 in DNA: TGTGCCAGCAGTCCTCGGGGGACTAGCGGGAGCAAGCAGTTCTTC. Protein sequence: CASSPRGTSGSKQFF.

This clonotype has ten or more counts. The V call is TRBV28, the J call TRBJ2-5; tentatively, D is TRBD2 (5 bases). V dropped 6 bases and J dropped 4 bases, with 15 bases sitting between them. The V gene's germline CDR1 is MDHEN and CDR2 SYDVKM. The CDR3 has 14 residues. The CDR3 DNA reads TGTGCCAGCAGCCGGGGTGGGGTTTTAGAGACCCAGTACTTC. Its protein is CASSRGGVLETQYF.

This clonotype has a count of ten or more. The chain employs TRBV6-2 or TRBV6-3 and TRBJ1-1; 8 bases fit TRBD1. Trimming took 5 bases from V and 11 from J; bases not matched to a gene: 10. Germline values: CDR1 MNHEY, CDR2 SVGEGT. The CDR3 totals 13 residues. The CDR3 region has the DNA TGTGCCAGCAGTGGACGACAGGGGATTGATGCTTTCTTT. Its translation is CASSGRQGIDAFF.

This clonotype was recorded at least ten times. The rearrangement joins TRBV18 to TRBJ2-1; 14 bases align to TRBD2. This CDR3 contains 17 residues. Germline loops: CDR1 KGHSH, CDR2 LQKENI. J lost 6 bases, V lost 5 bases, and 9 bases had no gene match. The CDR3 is CASSSGLAGEIPNEQFF. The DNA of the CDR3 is TGTGCCAGCTCATCGGGACTAGCGGGAGAAATTCCCAATGAGCAGTTCTTC.

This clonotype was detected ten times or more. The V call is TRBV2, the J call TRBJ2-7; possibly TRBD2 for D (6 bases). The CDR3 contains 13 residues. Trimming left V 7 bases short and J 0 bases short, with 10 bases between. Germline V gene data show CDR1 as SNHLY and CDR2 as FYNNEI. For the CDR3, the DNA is TGTGCCAGCAACCTAGCGAACTCCTACGAGCAGTACTTC. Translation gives CASNLANSYEQYF. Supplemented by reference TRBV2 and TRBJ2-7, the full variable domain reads EPEVTQTPSHQVTQMGQEVILRCVPISNHLYFYWYRQILGQKVEFLVSFYNNEISEKSEIFDDQFSVERPDGSNFTLKIRSTKLEDSAMYFCASNLANSYEQYFGPGTRLTVT.

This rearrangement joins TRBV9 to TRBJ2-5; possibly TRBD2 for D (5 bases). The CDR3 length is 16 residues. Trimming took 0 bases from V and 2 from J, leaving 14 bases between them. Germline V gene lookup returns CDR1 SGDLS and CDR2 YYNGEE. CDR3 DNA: TGTGCCAGCAGCGTAGATCCGGGGTTGACTCAAGAGACCCAGTACTTC. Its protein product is CASSVDPGLTQETQYF.

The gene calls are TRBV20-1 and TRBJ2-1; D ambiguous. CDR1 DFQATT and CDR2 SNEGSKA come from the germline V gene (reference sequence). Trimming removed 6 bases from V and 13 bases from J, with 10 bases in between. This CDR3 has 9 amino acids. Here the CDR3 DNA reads TGCAGTGCCTCCTACCCTCAGTTCTTC. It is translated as CSASYPQFF.

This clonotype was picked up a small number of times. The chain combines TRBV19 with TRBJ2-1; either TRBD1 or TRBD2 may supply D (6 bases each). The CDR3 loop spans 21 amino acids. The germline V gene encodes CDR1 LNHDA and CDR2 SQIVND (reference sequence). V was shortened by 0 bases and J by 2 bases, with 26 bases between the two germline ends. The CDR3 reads CASSIDPYGGQYYAAYNEQFF. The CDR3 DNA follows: TGTGCCAGTAGTATAGATCCTTACGGGGGACAATATTATGCGGCCTACAATGAGCAGTTCTTC.

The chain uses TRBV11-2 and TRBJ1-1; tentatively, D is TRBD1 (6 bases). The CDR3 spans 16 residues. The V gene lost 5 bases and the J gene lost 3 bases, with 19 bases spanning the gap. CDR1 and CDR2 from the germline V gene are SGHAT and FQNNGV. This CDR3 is CASSPALGGTYTEAFF. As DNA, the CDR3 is TGTGCCAGCAGCCCGGCTCTAGGGGGAACTTACACTGAAGCTTTCTTT.

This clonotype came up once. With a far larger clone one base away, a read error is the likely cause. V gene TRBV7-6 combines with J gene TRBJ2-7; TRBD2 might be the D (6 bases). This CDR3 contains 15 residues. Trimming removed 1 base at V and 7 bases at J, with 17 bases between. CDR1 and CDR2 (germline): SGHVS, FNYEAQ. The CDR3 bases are TGTGCCAGCAGCTTAGGATCGGGAGATGTGGGTGAGCAGTACTTC. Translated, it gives CASSLGSGDVGEQYF. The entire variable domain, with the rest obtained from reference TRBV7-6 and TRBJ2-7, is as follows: GAGVSQSPRYKVTKRGQDVALRCDPISGHVSLYWYRQALGQGPEFLTYFNYEAQQDKSGLPNDRFSAERPEGSISTLTIQRTEQRDSAMYRCASSLGSGDVGEQYFGPGTRLTVT.